This T cell receptor (beta chain) appears in the sequencing data of a study of blood T cell repertoires in COVID-19. Clinical history as reported by participants underpinned cohort assignment. Repertoires were generated with immunoSEQ multiplex PCR, while TCRdb's copy carries only in-frame clones and drops some. The table lists 470,000 or so clones, about 85% of them singletons. The V gene end was trimmed by 1 base and the J gene end by 7 bases; junction bases not matched to a gene: 1. This CDR3 contains 14 residues. Germline CDR1 and CDR2: LGHNA and YSLEER. This TCR derives from a woman under 30 with acute COVID-19. The V gene is TRBV4-3, the J gene TRBJ1-2, with 12 bases matching TRBD1. The material sequenced was PBMCs or T cells enriched from blood (not recorded which). The CDR3 sequence: CASSQGDRGPGYTF. CDR3 sequence (DNA): TGCGCCAGCAGCCAAGGGGACAGGGGGCCTGGCTACACCTTC.